These 12 T cell receptor beta chains originate from one sample sequenced in a study of shared clonotypes between healthy human individuals. Assay used: immunoSEQ multiplex PCR; TCRdb lists only in-frame clones, some missing. This table holds more than 900,000 clones, about 80% found once. The sample was memory CD4+ T cells from PBMCs. As to subset: CD45RA-negative fraction. The receptors come from a man aged 18 to 29 in good health. Some clones in this sample may be carry-over from other donors' samples.

The chain combines TRBV6-1 with TRBJ2-1; unclear D gene. The CDR3 runs 17 residues. V lost 3 bases to trimming and J lost 0 bases, with 15 bases between them. Germline lookup yields CDR1 MNHNS and CDR2 SASEGT. DNA for the CDR3: TGTGCCAGCAGTGAGTTTTCCGGGTCGAGCTCCTACAATGAGCAGTTCTTC. It codes for CASSEFSGSSSYNEQFF.

This rearrangement joins TRBV29-1 to TRBJ2-5; 9 bases fit TRBD1. The DNA end is more similar to TRBJ2-7, so the J call may be wrong. The CDR3 has 14 residues. Germline V CDR1 and CDR2: SQVTM, ANQGSEA. The CDR3 sequence is CSVLPGTGSYEQYF. CDR3 DNA: TGCAGCGTCTTACCCGGGACAGGGTCCTACGAGCAGTACTTC.

J is TRBJ2-1 and V is TRBV9, with D uncertain. Trimming pared 4 bases from V and 2 bases from J, leaving 16 bases between. Germline CDR1 reads SGDLS; CDR2 reads YYNGEE. There are 16 residues in the CDR3. Here the CDR3 reads CASSPEQAPTYNEQFF. DNA for the CDR3: TGTGCCAGCAGCCCCGAGCAGGCCCCGACCTACAATGAGCAGTTCTTC. The full variable domain, its missing parts supplied by reference TRBV9 and TRBJ2-1, is DSGVTQTPKHLITATGQRVTLRCSPRSGDLSVYWYQQSLDQGLQFLIQYYNGEERAKGNILERFSAQQFPDLHSELNLSSLELGDSALYFCASSPEQAPTYNEQFFGPGTRLTVL.

In this sample, this clone turned up a few times. The gene calls are TRBV28 and TRBJ2-7; either TRBD1 or TRBD2 may fit D (5 bases each). CDR3 length: 14 amino acids. Between the trimmed V and J ends, which lost 4 bases and 4 bases, there was a span of 14 bases. In germline, CDR1 is MDHEN, CDR2 SYDVKM. The CDR3 loop is CASSSPGPTYEQYF. The DNA of the CDR3 is TGTGCCAGCAGTTCTCCGGGGCCCACTTACGAGCAGTACTTC.

This rearrangement joins TRBV2 to TRBJ2-5; perhaps TRBD2 as D (7 bases). This CDR3 is built from 12 residues. V gave up 8 bases and J gave up 8 bases, with 15 bases separating them. Germline CDR1 is SNHLY and CDR2 is FYNNEI. The CDR3 DNA is TGTGCCAGCGCGGGGGAGGGGGACACCCAGTACTTC. It is translated as CASAGEGDTQYF.

This clone has a handful of counts. The J gene is TRBJ1-5, the V gene TRBV4-3, with D possibly TRBD1 on 6 matching bases. The V and J ends lost 4 bases and 2 bases respectively, with 15 bases between them. There are 16 residues in the CDR3. Germline assignment: CDR1 LGHNA and CDR2 YSLEER. The CDR3 reads CASSREDRDRNQPQHF. CDR3 DNA: TGCGCCAGCAGCCGAGAGGACAGAGACCGCAATCAGCCCCAGCATTTT.

The V gene is TRBV5-4, the J gene TRBJ1-2; D gene unclear. The CDR3 spans 13 residues. Germline lookup yields CDR1 SGHNT and CDR2 YYREEE (reference sequence). Trimming removed 0 bases at V and 8 bases at J, with 11 bases between. The CDR3 here is CASSLEEGRGYTF. CDR3 in DNA: TGTGCCAGCAGCTTGGAGGAGGGCCGCGGCTACACCTTC.

V and J are TRBV7-2 and TRBJ1-3; 10 bases align to TRBD1. Germline V gene sequence: CDR1 SGHTA, CDR2 FQGNSA. Trimming took 0 bases from V and 2 from J; bases not matched to a gene: 1. The CDR3 runs 16 residues. DNA of the CDR3: TGTGCCAGCAGCTTAGCCGGACAGGGGGCTGGAAACACCATATATTTT. Protein sequence: CASSLAGQGAGNTIYF. The full variable domain, rest sourced from reference TRBV7-2 and TRBJ1-3, is GAGVSQSPSNKVTEKGKDVELRCDPISGHTALYWYRQSLGQGLEFLIYFQGNSAPDKSGLPSDRFSAERTGGSVSTLTIQRTQQEDSAVYLCASSLAGQGAGNTIYFGEGSWLTVV.

This clone was counted only a few times. The rearrangement links TRBV7-8 to TRBJ2-7; D is unclear. Germline-derived CDR1 and CDR2 are SGHVS and FQNEAQ. The length of the CDR3 is 14 residues. Trimming stripped 4 bases from V and 6 bases from J, with 16 bases between. The CDR3 sequence is CASSSPLLGSEQYF. In nucleotides, the CDR3 is TGTGCCAGCAGCTCCCCCCTCCTCGGCTCCGAGCAGTACTTC.

This clone has ten or more counts. The rearrangement joins TRBV7-2 to TRBJ2-7, with TRBD2 matching 13 bases. J gave up 7 bases and V 4 bases, and 4 bases lay outside the gene matches. CDR1 SGHTA and CDR2 FQGNSA come from the germline V gene. The CDR3 totals 14 residues. The CDR3 DNA follows: TGTGCCAGCAGCTCTCCGGGACTAGCGGGAGAGCAGTACTTC. Its translation is CASSSPGLAGEQYF.

The rearrangement links TRBV29-1 to TRBJ1-2, with TRBD1 matching 8 bases. From germline, CDR1 is SQVTM and CDR2 ANQGSEA. This CDR3 is built from 16 residues. The V gene end was trimmed by 1 base and the J gene end by 2 bases; junction bases not matched to a gene: 9. The CDR3 nucleotides read TGCAGCGTTGAAGGGCAGGGGGCGCGCGGAAACTATGGCTACACCTTC. Protein sequence: CSVEGQGARGNYGYTF.

The V gene is TRBV6-1, the J gene TRBJ1-1; D remains ambiguous. The CDR3 length is 15 residues. Germline assignment: CDR1 MNHNS and CDR2 SASEGT. The V and J ends lost 6 bases and 1 base respectively, with 15 bases between them. The DNA for the CDR3 is TGTGCCAGCAGGACAAGACACGCTACGAACACTGAAGCTTTCTTT. This gives the protein CASRTRHATNTEAFF.